This is a list of T cell receptor beta chains from one sample in a study of cytomegalovirus exposure and HLA in healthy donors. Sequencing used immunoSEQ multiplex PCR; TCRdb keeps in-frame clones, though not all of them. This sample has approximately 150,000 clones, with roughly 78% found just once. The sequencing input was PBMCs. These TCRs come from a woman aged 45-60 years in good health and CMV-seropositive. Both conserved end residues are part of each CDR3. A D gene is named only where the DNA matches it firmly. Clone size appears in some rows only: once, few, many, or a class for an expanded clone.

TRBJ2-5 | TRBD1 | TRBV7-9 | - | CASSLGTGGLETQYF
TRBJ1-6 | TRBD1 | TRBV6-5 | - | CASSYLGQGYNSPLHF
TRBJ1-6 | - | TRBV6-1 | - | CASSESIGSGLSPLHF
TRBJ1-2 | - | TRBV7-9 | - | CASSLEVPARDYGYTF
TRBJ2-3 | TRBD1 | TRBV10-3 | - | CAISGRQGGDTQYF
TRBJ2-1 | TRBD1 | TRBV19 | few | CASSIAAGGYNEQFF
TRBJ1-1 | - | TRBV11-1 | - | CASSLIAGATEAFF
TRBJ2-5 | TRBD1 | TRBV29-1 | - | CSVEGVKDRAGGTQYF
TRBJ2-1 | TRBD2 | TRBV5-1 | - | CASSLRVGAGGANEQFF
TRBJ2-7 | - | TRBV7-3 | - | CASSLTGSSYEQYF
TRBJ1-2 | TRBD1 | TRBV5-4 | - | CASSRDRWNYGYTF
TRBJ1-5 | - | TRBV6-6 | - | CASSYSREQPQHF
TRBJ1-1 | - | TRBV6-4 | - | CASRLGANTEAFF
TRBJ1-4 | TRBD1 | TRBV27 | - | CASSLLGQGTNEKLFF
TRBJ2-7 | TRBD2 | TRBV13 | once | CASSSGLAGVQYEQYF
TRBJ2-5 | - | TRBV19 | - | CASSMGQGIETQYF
TRBJ1-4 | TRBD1 | TRBV5-1 | - | CASSLDPQGQANEKLFF
TRBJ1-1 | - | TRBV9 | few | CASSAGTQNTEAFF
TRBJ2-1 | TRBD1 | TRBV5-1 | - | CASSFSLGQGEDEQFF
TRBJ2-1 | - | TRBV6-5 | - | CASSSVRVGRQFF
TRBJ2-1 | TRBD2 | TRBV11-2 | - | CASSLEGGGRYEQFF
TRBJ1-1 | TRBD1 | TRBV2 | - | CASTKDREGEAFF
TRBJ1-1 | - | TRBV7-9 | once | CASSLVGGVNTEAFF
TRBJ2-7 | TRBD1 | TRBV7-9 | - | CSSSTTRGRKIYEQYF
TRBJ2-5 | - | TRBV11-2 | - | CASSLAFQETQYF
TRBJ2-4 | - | TRBV19 | - | CASSIVGANIQYF
TRBJ2-4 | TRBD1 | TRBV25-1 | few | CASSGTTGDKNIQYF
TRBJ2-5 | - | TRBV19 | - | CASKRYGETQYF
TRBJ1-1 | - | TRBV18 | - | CASSPPGTPNTEAFF
TRBJ1-6 | TRBD1 | TRBV11-2 | - | CASSSPGQGYNSPLHF
TRBJ1-1 | TRBD1 | TRBV6-1 | few | CASRTGLNTEAFF
TRBJ1-1 | TRBD1 | TRBV5-6 | - | CASSLNQGATEAFF
TRBJ1-2 | - | TRBV6-5 | - | CASSKGYGYTF
TRBJ2-7 | TRBD1 | TRBV5-1 | - | CASSGGQNYYEQYF
TRBJ1-2 | - | TRBV5-4 | - | CASSYPGGYGYTF
TRBJ2-5 | - | TRBV10-2 | - | CASSESTRGATQYF
TRBJ2-7 | - | TRBV9 | few | CASSPMAGVGYEQYF
TRBJ2-3 | TRBD2 | TRBV30 | - | CAWSVGTSGGAGQYF
TRBJ1-2 | - | TRBV2 | - | CASSERPIDNKGYTF